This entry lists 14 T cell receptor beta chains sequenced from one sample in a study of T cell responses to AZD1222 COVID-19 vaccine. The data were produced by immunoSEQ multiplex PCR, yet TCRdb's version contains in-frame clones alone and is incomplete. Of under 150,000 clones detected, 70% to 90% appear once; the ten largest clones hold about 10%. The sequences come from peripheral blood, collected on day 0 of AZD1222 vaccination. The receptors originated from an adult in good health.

The CDR3 nucleotides read TGTGCCAGCAATAGAGGCGGGAGCACCGCCTACAATGAGCAGTTCTTC. This gives the protein CASNRGGSTAYNEQFF. This rearrangement joins TRBV9 to TRBJ2-1, with 7 nucleotides matching TRBD2. Germline CDR1 reads SGDLS; CDR2 reads YYNGEE. The CDR3 covers 16 residues. V lost 6 bases and J lost 2; bases outside the gene matches: 11.

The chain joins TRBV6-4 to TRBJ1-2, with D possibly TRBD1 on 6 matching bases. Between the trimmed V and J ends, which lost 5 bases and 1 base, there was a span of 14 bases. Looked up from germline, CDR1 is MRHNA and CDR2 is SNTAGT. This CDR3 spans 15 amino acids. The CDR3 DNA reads TGTGCCAGCAGTCCAGGGGCTGGTTATAACTATGGCTACACCTTC. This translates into CASSPGAGYNYGYTF.

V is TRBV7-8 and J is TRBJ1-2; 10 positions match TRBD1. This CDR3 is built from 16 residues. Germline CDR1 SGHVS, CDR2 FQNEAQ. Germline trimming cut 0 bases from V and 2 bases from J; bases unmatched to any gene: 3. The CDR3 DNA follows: TGTGCCAGCAGCTTAGCCGGGACAGGGGCGAACTATGGCTACACCTTC. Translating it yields CASSLAGTGANYGYTF.

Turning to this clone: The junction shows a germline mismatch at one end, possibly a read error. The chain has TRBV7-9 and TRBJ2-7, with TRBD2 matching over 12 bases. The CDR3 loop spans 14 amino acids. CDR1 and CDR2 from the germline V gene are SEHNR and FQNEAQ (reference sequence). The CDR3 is CATSRLAGEGEQYF. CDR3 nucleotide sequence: TGTGCCACCAGCCGACTAGCGGGAGAAGGCGAGCAGTACTTC. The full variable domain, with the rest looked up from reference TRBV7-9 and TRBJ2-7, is DTGVSQNPRHKITKRGQNVTFRCDPISEHNRLYWYRQTLGQGPEFLTYFQNEAQLEKSRLLSDRFSAERPKGSFSTLEIQRTEQGDSAMYLCATSRLAGEGEQYFGPGTRLTVT.

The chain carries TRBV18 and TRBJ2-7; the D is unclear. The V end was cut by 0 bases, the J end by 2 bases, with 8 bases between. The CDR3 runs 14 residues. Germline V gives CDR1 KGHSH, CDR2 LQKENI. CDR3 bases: TGTGCCAGCTCACCACCTACCCGCGCCTACGAGCAGTACTTC. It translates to CASSPPTRAYEQYF.

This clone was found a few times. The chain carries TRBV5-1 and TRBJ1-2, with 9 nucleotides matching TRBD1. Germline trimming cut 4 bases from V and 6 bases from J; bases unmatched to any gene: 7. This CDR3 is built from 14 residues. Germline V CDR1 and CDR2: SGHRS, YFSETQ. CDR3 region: CASSKDRGVDGYTF. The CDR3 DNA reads TGCGCCAGCAGCAAGGACAGGGGAGTCGATGGCTACACCTTC.

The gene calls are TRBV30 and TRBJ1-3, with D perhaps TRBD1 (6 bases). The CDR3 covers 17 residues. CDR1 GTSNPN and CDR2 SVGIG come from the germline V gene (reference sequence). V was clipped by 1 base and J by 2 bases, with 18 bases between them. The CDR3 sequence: CAWSGNRAPGPGNTIYF. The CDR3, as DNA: TGTGCCTGGAGTGGAAACAGGGCGCCGGGACCTGGAAACACCATATATTTT. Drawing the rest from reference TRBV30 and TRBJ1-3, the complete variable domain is SQTIHQWPATLVQPVGSPLSLECTVEGTSNPNLYWYRQAAGRGLQLLFYSVGIGQISSEVPQNLSASRPQDRQFILSSKKLLLSDSGFYLCAWSGNRAPGPGNTIYFGEGSWLTVV.

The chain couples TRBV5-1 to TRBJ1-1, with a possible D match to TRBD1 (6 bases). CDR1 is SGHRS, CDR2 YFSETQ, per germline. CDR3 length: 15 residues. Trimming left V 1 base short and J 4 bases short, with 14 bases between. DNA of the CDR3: TGCGCCAGCAGCTTGACGGGGGCCGGGGCCACTGAAGCTTTCTTT. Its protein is CASSLTGAGATEAFF.

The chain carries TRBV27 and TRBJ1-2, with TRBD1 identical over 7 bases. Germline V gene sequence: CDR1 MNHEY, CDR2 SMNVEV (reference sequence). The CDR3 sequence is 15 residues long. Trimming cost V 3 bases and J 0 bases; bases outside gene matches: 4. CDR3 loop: CASSFGDRPNYGYTF. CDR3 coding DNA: TGTGCCAGCAGTTTCGGGGACAGACCTAACTATGGCTACACCTTC.

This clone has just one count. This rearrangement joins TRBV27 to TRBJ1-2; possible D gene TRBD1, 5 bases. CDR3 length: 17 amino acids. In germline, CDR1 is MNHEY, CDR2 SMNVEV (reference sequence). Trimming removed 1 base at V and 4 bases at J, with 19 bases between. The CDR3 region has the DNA TGTGCCAGCAGTTTATATTCAGGGCAGCCCCTACTCTATGGCTACACCTTC. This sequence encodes CASSLYSGQPLLYGYTF.

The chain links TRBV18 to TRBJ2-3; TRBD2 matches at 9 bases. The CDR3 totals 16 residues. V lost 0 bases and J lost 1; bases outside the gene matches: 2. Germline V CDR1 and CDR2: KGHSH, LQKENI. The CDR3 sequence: CASSPPGGGGTDTQYF. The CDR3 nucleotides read TGTGCCAGCTCACCACCAGGCGGGGGGGGCACAGATACGCAGTATTTT.

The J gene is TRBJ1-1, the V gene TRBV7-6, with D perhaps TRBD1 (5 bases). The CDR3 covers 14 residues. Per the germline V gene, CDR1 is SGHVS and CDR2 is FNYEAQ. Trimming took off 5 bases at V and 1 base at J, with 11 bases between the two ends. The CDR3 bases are TGTGCCAGCAGCCTACAGGTACAGAACACTGAAGCTTTCTTT. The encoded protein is CASSLQVQNTEAFF.

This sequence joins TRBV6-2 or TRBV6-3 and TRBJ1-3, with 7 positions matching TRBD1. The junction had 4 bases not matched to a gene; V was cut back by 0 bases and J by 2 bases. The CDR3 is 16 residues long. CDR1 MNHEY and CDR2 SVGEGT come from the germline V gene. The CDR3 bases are TGTGCCAGCAGTTACTCCGACAGGGATCCTGGAAACACCATATATTTT. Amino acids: CASSYSDRDPGNTIYF.

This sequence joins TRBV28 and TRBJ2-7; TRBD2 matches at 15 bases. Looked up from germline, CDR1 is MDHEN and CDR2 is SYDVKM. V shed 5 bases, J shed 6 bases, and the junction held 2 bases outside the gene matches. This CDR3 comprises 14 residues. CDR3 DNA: TGTGCCAGCAGTAGGGGACTAGCGGGGGGCGAGCAGTACTTC. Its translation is CASSRGLAGGEQYF.